The rows below give T cell receptor beta chains drawn from one sample of a study of T cells expressing NK-cell markers. TCRdb processed the 5' RACE reads again and assigns one entry to each CDR3 protein, with no DNA. This listing includes 550,000 or so distinct CDR3 sequences. The sample was blood T cells: a sorted CD56 or NKG2C T cell subset, CD4+ or CD8+ T cells, or bulk PBMC T cells (not recorded which). The receptors were gathered from a man between 18 and 35 years old in good health. Each CDR3 is given with its conserved first and last residue.

j_call,v_call,cdr3_length,cdr3_aa
TRBJ2-7,TRBV21-1,15,CASSIDRDSNVGGYF
TRBJ1-1,TRBV10-3,17,CAISEGPTGGRRTEAFF
TRBJ2-1,TRBV15,16,CATSRDSIAGVYEQFF
TRBJ2-1,TRBV5-6,13,CASRVGQDNEQFF
TRBJ2-4,TRBV5-1,15,CASSTARGAGNIQYF
TRBJ2-3,TRBV20-1,15,CSASSLAEPTDTQYF
TRBJ2-4,TRBV7-2,14,CASSLRLAVNIQYF
TRBJ2-3,TRBV6-1,15,CASSRLADGRDTQYF
TRBJ1-4,TRBV6-5,13,CASMLGANEKLFF
TRBJ2-1,TRBV16,14,CASIPRGTSNEQFF
TRBJ2-1,TRBV5-1,15,CASSQAGTSNHEQFF
TRBJ1-1,TRBV6-2/TRBV6-3,16,CASSHAPNRGRTEAFF
TRBJ2-3,TRBV7-9,15,CASSSIGPGRDTQYF
TRBJ2-7,TRBV13,16,CASSLSGGTGSYEQYF
TRBJ2-7,TRBV7-6,15,CASSLGTSPVYEQYF
TRBJ2-5,TRBV5-1,16,CASSPLSTGRVETQYF
TRBJ1-2,TRBV20-1,12,CSAGTGGYGYTF
TRBJ2-3,TRBV20-1,14,CSAALRDQTDTQYF
TRBJ2-7,TRBV12-3/TRBV12-4,14,CASSKTGPSYEQYF
TRBJ2-1,TRBV12-3/TRBV12-4,16,CASTGTRRGSYNEQFF
TRBJ2-1,TRBV12-3/TRBV12-4,15,CASSFKGTGFNEQFF
TRBJ2-3,TRBV29-1,15,CSVEEYGEYTDTQYF
TRBJ1-5,TRBV12-3/TRBV12-4,16,CASSLRSPAGRQPQHF
TRBJ2-3,TRBV27,16,CASSLIWSGQGDTQYF
TRBJ1-1,TRBV14,14,CASSYEIVGTEAFF
TRBJ1-6,TRBV7-2,14,CASNWGDINSPLHF
TRBJ1-2,TRBV7-6,14,CASTSGQGISGYTF
TRBJ2-1,TRBV21-1,13,CASSKSPQDEQFF
TRBJ2-5,TRBV20-1,12,CSAKRGLETQYF
TRBJ2-1,TRBV28,16,CASSYYFSGGDNEQFF
TRBJ2-7,TRBV7-9,16,CASSFIAGGKGYEQYF
TRBJ2-3,TRBV10-3,17,CAISGSFGTLNTDTQYF
TRBJ2-7,TRBV3-1,13,CASSQDSGREQYF
TRBJ2-1,TRBV24-1,18,CATSGPGTGAGIYNEQFF
TRBJ1-1,TRBV24-1,13,CATTGRRYTEAFF
TRBJ1-2,TRBV28,12,CASRRKGYGYTF
TRBJ2-4,TRBV11-1,19,CASSLGGLAGGLSKNIQYF
TRBJ2-1,TRBV6-5,16,CASRIGGSGRVGEQFF
TRBJ2-3,TRBV12-3/TRBV12-4,11,CAGADTDTQYF
TRBJ1-3,TRBV28,12,CASSLQGNTIYF
TRBJ2-3,TRBV7-9,13,CASSVDRANTQYF